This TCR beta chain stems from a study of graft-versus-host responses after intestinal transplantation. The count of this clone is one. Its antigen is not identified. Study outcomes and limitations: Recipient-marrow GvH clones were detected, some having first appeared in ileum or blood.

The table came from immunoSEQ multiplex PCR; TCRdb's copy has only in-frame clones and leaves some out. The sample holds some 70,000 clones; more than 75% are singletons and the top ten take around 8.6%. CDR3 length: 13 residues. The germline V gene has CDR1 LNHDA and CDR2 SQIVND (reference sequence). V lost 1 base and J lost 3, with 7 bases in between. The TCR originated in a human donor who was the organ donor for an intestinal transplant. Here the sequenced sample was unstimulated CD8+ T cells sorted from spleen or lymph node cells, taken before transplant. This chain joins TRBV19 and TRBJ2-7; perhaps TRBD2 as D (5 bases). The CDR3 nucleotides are TGTGCCAGTAGTATAGTTGAGGGCTACGAGCAGTACTTC. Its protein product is CASSIVEGYEQYF.